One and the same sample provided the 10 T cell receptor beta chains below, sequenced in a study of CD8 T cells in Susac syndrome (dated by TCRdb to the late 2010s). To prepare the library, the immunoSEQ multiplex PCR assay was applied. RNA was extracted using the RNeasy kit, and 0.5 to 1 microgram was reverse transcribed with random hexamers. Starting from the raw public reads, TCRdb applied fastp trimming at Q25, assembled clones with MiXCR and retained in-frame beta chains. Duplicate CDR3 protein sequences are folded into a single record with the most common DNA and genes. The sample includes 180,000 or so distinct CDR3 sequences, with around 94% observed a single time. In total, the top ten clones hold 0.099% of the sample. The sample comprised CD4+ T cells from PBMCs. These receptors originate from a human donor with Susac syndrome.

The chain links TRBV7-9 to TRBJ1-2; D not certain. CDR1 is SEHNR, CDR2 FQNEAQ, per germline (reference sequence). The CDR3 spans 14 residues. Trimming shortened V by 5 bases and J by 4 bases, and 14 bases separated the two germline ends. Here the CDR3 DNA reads TGTGCCAGCAGCCCAGATCCGGGCCGCTATGGCTACACCTTC. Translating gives CASSPDPGRYGYTF.

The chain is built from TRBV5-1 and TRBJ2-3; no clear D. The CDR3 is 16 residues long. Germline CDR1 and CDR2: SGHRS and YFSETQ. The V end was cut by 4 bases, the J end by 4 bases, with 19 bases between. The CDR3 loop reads CASSPSPGRAPDTQYF. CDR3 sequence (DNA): TGCGCCAGCAGCCCGAGCCCAGGTCGGGCCCCAGATACGCAGTATTTT.

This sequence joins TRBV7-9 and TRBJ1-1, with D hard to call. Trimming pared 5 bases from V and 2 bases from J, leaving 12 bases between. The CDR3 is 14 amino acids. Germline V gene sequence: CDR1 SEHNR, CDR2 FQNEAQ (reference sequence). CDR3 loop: CASSPMAGNTEAFF. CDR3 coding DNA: TGTGCCAGCAGCCCAATGGCAGGTAACACTGAAGCTTTCTTT.

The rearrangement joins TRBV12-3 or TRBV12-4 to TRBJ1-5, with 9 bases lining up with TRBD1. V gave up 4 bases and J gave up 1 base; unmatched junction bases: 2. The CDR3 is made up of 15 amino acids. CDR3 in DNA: TGTGCCAGCAGTTCGACAGGGGGAAGCAATCAGCCCCAGCATTTT. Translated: CASSSTGGSNQPQHF.

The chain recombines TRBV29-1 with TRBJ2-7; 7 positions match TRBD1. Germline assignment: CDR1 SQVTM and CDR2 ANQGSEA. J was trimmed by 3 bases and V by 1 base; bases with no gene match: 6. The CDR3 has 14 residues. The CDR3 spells CSVEGGQLSYEQYF. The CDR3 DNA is TGCAGCGTTGAAGGGGGACAGCTAAGCTACGAGCAGTACTTC.

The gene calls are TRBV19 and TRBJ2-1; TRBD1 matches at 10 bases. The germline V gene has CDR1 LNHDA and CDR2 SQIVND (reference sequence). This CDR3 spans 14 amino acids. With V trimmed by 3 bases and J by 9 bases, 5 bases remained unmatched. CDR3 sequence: CASSIRQGAFEQFF. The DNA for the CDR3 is TGTGCCAGTAGTATCCGACAGGGGGCATTTGAGCAGTTCTTC.

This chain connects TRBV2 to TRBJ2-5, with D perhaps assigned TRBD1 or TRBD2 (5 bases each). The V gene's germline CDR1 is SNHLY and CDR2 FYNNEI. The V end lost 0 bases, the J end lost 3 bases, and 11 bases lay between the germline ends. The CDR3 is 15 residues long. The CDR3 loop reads CASSEAGDGKETQYF. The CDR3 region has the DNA TGTGCCAGCAGTGAAGCCGGGGACGGGAAAGAGACCCAGTACTTC.

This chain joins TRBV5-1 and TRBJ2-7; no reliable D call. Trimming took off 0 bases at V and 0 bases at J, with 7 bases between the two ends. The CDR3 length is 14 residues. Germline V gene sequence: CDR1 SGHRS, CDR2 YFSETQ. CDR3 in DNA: TGCGCCAGCAGCTTGGCTCCAGACTCCTACGAGCAGTACTTC. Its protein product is CASSLAPDSYEQYF.

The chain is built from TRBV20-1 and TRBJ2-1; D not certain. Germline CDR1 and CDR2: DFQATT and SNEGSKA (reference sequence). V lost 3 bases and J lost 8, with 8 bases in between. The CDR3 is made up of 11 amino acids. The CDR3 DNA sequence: TGCAGTGCTAGGTGGCAGGATGAGCAGTTCTTC. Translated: CSARWQDEQFF.

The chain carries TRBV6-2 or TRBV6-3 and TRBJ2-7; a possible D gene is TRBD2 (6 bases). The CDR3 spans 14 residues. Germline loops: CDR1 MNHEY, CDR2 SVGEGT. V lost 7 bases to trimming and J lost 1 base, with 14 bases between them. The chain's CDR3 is CASTSGGGSYEQYF. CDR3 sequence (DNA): TGTGCCAGCACCTCCGGGGGAGGATCCTACGAGCAGTACTTC.